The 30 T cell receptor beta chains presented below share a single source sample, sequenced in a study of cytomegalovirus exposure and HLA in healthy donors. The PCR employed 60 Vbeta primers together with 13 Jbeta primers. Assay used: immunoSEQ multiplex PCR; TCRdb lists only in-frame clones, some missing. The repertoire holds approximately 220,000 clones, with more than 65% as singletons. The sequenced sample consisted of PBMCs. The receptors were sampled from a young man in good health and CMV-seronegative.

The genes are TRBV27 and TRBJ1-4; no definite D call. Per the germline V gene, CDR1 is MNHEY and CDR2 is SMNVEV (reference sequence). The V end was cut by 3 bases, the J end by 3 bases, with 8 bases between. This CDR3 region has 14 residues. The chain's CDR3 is CASSLHGANEKLFF. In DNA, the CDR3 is TGTGCCAGCAGTTTGCACGGGGCTAATGAAAAACTGTTTTTT. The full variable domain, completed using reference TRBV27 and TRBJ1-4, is EAQVTQNPRYLITVTGKKLTVTCSQNMNHEYMSWYRQDPGLGLRQIYYSMNVEVTDKGDVPEGYKVSRKEKRNFPLILESPSPNQTSLYFCASSLHGANEKLFFGSGTQLSVL.

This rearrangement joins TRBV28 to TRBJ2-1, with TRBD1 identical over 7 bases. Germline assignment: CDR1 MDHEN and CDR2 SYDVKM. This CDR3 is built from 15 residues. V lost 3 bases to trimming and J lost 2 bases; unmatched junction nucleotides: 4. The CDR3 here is CASSLRDRPYNEQFF. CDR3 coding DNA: TGTGCCAGCAGTTTGAGGGACAGACCCTACAATGAGCAGTTCTTC. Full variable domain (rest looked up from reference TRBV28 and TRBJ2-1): DVKVTQSSRYLVKRTGEKVFLECVQDMDHENMFWYRQDPGLGLRLIYFSYDVKMKEKGDIPEGYSVSREKKERFSLILESASTNQTSMYLCASSLRDRPYNEQFFGPGTRLTVL.

The chain's CDR3 is CASSHAWDRPYEQYF. For the CDR3, the DNA is TGTGCCAGCAGCCATGCATGGGACAGACCTTACGAGCAGTACTTC. The rearrangement links TRBV11-2 to TRBJ2-7; 7 positions match TRBD1. The CDR3 loop spans 15 amino acids. The germline gives CDR1 SGHAT, CDR2 FQNNGV. Germline trimming cut 5 bases from V and 4 bases from J; bases unmatched to any gene: 11.

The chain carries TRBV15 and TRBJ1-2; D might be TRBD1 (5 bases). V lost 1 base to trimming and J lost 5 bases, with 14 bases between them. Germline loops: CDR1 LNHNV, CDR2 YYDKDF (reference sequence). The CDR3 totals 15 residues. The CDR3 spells CATSRVGGGTYGYTF. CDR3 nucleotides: TGTGCCACCAGCAGAGTTGGCGGGGGGACTTATGGCTACACCTTC. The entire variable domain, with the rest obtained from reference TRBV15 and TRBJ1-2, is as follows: DAMVIQNPRYQVTQFGKPVTLSCSQTLNHNVMYWYQQKSSQAPKLLFHYYDKDFNNEADTPDNFQSRRPNTSFCFLDIRSPGLGDTAMYLCATSRVGGGTYGYTFGSGTRLTVV.

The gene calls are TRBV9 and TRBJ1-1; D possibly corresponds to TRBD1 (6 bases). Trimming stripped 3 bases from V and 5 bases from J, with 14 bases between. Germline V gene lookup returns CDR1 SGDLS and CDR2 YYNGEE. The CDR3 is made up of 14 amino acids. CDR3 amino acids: CASSEGGGGTEAFF. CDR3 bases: TGTGCCAGCAGCGAAGGAGGGGGGGGAACTGAAGCTTTCTTT.

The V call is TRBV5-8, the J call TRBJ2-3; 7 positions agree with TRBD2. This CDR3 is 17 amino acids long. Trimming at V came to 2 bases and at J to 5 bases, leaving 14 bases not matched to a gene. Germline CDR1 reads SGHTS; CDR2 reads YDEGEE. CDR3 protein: CASSFMGGGRFLDTQYF. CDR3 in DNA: TGTGCCAGCAGCTTCATGGGCGGCGGGAGATTTCTAGATACGCAGTATTTT.

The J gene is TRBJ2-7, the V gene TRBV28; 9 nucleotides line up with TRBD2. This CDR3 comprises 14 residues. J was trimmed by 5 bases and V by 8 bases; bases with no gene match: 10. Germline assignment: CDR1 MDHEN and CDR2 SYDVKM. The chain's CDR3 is CASGIAGVSHEQYF. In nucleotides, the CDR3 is TGTGCCAGCGGAATAGCGGGAGTCTCACACGAGCAGTACTTC.

CDR3 in amino acids: CASSLSASAPYNEQFF. In nucleotides, the CDR3 is TGTGCCAGCAGCTTAAGTGCTAGCGCTCCCTACAATGAGCAGTTCTTC. The chain employs TRBV11-3 and TRBJ2-1, with a weak D call TRBD2 (6 bases). In germline, CDR1 is SGHNT, CDR2 YENEEA. V dropped 2 bases and J dropped 2 bases, with 13 bases sitting between them. The CDR3 is 16 residues long.

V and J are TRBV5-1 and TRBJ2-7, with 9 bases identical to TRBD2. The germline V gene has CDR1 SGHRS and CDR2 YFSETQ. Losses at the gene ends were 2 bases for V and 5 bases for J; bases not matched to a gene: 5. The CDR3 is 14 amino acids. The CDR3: CASSFSGRTDEQYF. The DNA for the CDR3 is TGCGCCAGCAGCTTTAGCGGGAGAACCGACGAGCAGTACTTC.

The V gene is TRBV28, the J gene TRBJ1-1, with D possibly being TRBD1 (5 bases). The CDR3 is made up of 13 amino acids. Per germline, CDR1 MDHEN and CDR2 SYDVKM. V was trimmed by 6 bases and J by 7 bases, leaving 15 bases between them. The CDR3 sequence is CASSVGGMDEAFF. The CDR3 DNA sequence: TGTGCCAGCAGCGTGGGGGGGATGGATGAAGCTTTCTTT. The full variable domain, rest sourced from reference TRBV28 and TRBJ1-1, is DVKVTQSSRYLVKRTGEKVFLECVQDMDHENMFWYRQDPGLGLRLIYFSYDVKMKEKGDIPEGYSVSREKKERFSLILESASTNQTSMYLCASSVGGMDEAFFGQGTRLTVV.

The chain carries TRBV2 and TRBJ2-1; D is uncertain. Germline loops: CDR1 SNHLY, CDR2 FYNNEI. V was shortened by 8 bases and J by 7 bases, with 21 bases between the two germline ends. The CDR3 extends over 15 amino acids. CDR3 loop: CASPGWARIVNEQFF. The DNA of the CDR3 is TGTGCCAGCCCAGGCTGGGCCCGTATAGTAAATGAGCAGTTCTTC.

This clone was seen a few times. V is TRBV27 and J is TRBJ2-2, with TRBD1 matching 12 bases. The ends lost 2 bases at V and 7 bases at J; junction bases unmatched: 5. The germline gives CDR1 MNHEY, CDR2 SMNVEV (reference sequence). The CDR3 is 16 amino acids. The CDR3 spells CASSLKGTGGIGELFF. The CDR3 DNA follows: TGTGCCAGCAGTTTAAAAGGGACAGGGGGCATCGGGGAGCTGTTTTTT.

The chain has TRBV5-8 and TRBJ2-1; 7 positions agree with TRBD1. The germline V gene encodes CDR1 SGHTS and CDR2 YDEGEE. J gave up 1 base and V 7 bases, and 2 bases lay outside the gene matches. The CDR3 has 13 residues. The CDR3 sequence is CASPRGSYNEQFF. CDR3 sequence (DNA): TGTGCCAGCCCCAGGGGGTCCTACAATGAGCAGTTCTTC.

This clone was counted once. CDR3 sequence: CASSPGQGNQETQYF. The CDR3 coding sequence is TGTGCCAGCTCCCCCGGACAGGGAAACCAAGAGACCCAGTACTTC. The rearrangement links TRBV18 to TRBJ2-5; 8 bases match TRBD1. V shed 6 bases and J 0 bases; nucleotides not matched to a gene: 6. CDR3 length: 15 amino acids. CDR1 is KGHSH and CDR2 is LQKENI in the germline V gene. The entire variable domain, with the rest obtained from reference TRBV18 and TRBJ2-5, is as follows: NAGVMQNPRHLVRRRGQEARLRCSPMKGHSHVYWYRQLPEEGLKFMVYLQKENIIDESGMPKERFSAEFPKEGPSILRIQQVVRGDSAAYFCASSPGQGNQETQYFGPGTRLLVL.

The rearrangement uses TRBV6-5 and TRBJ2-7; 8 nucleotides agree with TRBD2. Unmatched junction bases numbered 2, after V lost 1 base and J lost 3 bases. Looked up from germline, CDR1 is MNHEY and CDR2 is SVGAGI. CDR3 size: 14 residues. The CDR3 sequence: CASSYFGGVYEQYF. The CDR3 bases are TGTGCCAGCAGTTACTTCGGGGGGGTCTACGAGCAGTACTTC.

CDR3 region: CASTPRDRRKNTEAFF. The CDR3 DNA follows: TGTGCCAGCACCCCGCGGGACAGGCGAAAGAACACTGAAGCTTTCTTT. The chain uses TRBV28 and TRBJ1-1; 8 bases fit TRBD1. This CDR3 contains 16 residues. V lost 7 bases to trimming and J lost 1 base; unmatched junction nucleotides: 11. The V gene's germline CDR1 is MDHEN and CDR2 SYDVKM.

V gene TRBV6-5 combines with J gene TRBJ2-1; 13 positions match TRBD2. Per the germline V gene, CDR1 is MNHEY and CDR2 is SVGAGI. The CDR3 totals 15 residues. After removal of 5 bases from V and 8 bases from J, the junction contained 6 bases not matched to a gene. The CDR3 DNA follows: TGTGCCAGCAGTATGATTGGACTAGCGGGAGATGAGCAGTTCTTC. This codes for CASSMIGLAGDEQFF.

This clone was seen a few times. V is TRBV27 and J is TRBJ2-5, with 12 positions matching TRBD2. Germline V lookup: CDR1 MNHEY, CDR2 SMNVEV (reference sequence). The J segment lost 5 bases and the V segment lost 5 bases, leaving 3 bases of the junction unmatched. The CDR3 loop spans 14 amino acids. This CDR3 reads CASSPGTSGETQYF. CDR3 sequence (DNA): TGTGCCAGCAGTCCAGGGACTAGCGGGGAGACCCAGTACTTC.

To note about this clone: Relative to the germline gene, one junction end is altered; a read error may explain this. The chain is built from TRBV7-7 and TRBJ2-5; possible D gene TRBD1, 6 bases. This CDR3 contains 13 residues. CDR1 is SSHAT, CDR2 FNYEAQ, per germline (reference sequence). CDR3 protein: CASSPRGQETQYF. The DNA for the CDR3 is TGTGCTAGCAGTCCCAGGGGACAAGAGACCCAGTACTTC.

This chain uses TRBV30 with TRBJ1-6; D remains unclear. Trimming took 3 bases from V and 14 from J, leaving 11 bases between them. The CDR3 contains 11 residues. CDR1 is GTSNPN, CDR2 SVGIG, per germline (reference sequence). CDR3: CAWRSLRTLHF. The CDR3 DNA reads TGTGCCTGGAGGAGTCTCCGAACCCTCCACTTT. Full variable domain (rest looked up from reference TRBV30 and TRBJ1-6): SQTIHQWPATLVQPVGSPLSLECTVEGTSNPNLYWYRQAAGRGLQLLFYSVGIGQISSEVPQNLSASRPQDRQFILSSKKLLLSDSGFYLCAWRSLRTLHFGNGTRLTVT.

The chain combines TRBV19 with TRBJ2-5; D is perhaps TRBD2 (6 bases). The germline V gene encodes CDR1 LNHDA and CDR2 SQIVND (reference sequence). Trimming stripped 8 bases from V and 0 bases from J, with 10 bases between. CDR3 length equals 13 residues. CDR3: CASGKRDQETQYF. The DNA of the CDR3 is TGTGCCAGTGGTAAGCGGGACCAAGAGACCCAGTACTTC.

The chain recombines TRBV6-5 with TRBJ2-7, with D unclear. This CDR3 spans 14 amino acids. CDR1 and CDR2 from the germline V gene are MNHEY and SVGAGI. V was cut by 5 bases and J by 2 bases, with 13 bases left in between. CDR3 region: CASSRRVGAYEQYF. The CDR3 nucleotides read TGTGCCAGCAGTCGACGGGTCGGCGCCTACGAGCAGTACTTC.

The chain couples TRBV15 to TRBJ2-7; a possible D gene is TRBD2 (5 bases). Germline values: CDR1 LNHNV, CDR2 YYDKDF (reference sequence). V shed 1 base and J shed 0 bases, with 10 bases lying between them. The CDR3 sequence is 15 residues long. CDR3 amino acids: CATSRGPGDSYEQYF. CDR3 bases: TGTGCCACCAGCAGAGGCCCCGGGGACTCCTACGAGCAGTACTTC. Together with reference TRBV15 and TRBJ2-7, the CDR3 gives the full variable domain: DAMVIQNPRYQVTQFGKPVTLSCSQTLNHNVMYWYQQKSSQAPKLLFHYYDKDFNNEADTPDNFQSRRPNTSFCFLDIRSPGLGDTAMYLCATSRGPGDSYEQYFGPGTRLTVT.

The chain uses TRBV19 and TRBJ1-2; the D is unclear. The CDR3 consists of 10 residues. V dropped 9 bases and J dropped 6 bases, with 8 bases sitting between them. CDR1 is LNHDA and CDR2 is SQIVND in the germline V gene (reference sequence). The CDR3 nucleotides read TGTGCCAGGATAGTTGATGGCTACACCTTC. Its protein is CARIVDGYTF.

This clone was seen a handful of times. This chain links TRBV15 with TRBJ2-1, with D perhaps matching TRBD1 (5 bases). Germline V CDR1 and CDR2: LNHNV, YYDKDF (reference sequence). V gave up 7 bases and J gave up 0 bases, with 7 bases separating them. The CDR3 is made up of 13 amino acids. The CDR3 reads CATIGDSYNEQFF. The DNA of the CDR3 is TGTGCCACCATAGGGGACTCCTACAATGAGCAGTTCTTC.

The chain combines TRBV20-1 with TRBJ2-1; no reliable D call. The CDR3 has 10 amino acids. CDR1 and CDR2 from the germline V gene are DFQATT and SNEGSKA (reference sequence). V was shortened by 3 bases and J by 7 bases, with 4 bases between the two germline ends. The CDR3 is CSASRNEQFF. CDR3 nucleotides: TGCAGTGCTAGCCGGAATGAGCAGTTCTTC.

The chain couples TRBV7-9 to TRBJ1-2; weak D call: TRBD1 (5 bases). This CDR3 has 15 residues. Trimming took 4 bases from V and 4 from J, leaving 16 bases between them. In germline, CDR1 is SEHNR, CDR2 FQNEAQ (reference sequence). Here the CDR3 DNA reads TGTGCCAGCAGCTACGCGGGACGGTATGCCTATGGCTACACCTTC. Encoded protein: CASSYAGRYAYGYTF.

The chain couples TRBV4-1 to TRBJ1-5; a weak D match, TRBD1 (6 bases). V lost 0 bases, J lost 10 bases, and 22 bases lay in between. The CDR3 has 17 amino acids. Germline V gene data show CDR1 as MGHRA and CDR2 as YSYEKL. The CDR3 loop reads CASSQDGSRPGDFPQHF. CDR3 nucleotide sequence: TGCGCCAGCAGCCAAGACGGATCCAGGCCAGGGGATTTCCCCCAGCATTTT.

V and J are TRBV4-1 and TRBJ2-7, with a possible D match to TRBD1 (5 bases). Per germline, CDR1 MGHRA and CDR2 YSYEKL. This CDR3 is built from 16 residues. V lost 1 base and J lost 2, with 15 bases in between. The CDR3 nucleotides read TGCGCCAGCAGCCAAGGTAGGGGAATTAGAGCCTACGAGCAGTACTTC. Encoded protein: CASSQGRGIRAYEQYF.

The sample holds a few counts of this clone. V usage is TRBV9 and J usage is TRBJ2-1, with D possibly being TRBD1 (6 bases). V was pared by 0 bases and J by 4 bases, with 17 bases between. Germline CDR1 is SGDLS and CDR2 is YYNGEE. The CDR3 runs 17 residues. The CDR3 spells CASSVDLGAPTYNEQFF. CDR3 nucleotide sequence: TGTGCCAGCAGCGTAGATCTGGGGGCCCCCACTTACAATGAGCAGTTCTTC. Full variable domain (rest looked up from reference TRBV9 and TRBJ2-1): DSGVTQTPKHLITATGQRVTLRCSPRSGDLSVYWYQQSLDQGLQFLIQYYNGEERAKGNILERFSAQQFPDLHSELNLSSLELGDSALYFCASSVDLGAPTYNEQFFGPGTRLTVL.